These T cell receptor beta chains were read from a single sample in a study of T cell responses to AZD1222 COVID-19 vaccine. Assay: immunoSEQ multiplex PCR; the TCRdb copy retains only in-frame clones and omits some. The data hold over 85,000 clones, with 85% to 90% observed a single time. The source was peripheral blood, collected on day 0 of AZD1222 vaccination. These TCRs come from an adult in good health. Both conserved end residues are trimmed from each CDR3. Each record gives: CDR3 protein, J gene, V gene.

CDR3aa: ASNFQGGTNEKLF
j_gene: TRBJ1-4
v_gene: TRBV2

CDR3aa: ASGDSSSYEQY
j_gene: TRBJ2-7
v_gene: TRBV5-1

CDR3aa: ASRPTGGGGNTIY
j_gene: TRBJ1-3
v_gene: TRBV7-9

CDR3aa: ASSIDGMSGTEAF
j_gene: TRBJ1-1
v_gene: TRBV19

CDR3aa: ASSLSGYEQY
j_gene: TRBJ2-7
v_gene: TRBV12-3/TRBV12-4

CDR3aa: ASNRTGYGSPLH
j_gene: TRBJ1-6
v_gene: TRBV23-1

CDR3aa: ASRGTGESPLH
j_gene: TRBJ1-6
v_gene: TRBV2

CDR3aa: ASSIRGQETQY
j_gene: TRBJ2-5
v_gene: TRBV19

CDR3aa: ASSFLQVGSNTEAF
j_gene: TRBJ1-1
v_gene: TRBV5-6

CDR3aa: ASSYGGLEKLF
j_gene: TRBJ1-4
v_gene: TRBV28

CDR3aa: ASSSRTGATDTQY
j_gene: TRBJ2-3
v_gene: TRBV7-3

CDR3aa: ASSVAGGQQETQY
j_gene: TRBJ2-5
v_gene: TRBV9

CDR3aa: ASKANDQPQH
j_gene: TRBJ1-5
v_gene: TRBV6-5

CDR3aa: ASSLSWGASYNEQF
j_gene: TRBJ2-1
v_gene: TRBV7-2